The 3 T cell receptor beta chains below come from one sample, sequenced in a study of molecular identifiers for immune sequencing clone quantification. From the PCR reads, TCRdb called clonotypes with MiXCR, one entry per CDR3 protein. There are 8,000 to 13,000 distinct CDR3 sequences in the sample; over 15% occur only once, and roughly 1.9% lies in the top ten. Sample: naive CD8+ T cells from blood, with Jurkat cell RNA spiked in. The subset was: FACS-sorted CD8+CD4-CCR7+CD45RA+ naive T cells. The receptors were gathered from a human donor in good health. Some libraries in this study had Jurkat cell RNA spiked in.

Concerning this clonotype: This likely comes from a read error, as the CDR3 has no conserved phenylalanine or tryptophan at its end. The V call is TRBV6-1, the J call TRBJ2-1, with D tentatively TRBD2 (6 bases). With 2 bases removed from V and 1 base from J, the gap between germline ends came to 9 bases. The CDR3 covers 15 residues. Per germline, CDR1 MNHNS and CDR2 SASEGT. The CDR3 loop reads CASSELGGSYNEQFV. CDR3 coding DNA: TGTGCCAGCAGTGAACTTGGAGGGTCCTACAATGAGCAGTTCGTC.

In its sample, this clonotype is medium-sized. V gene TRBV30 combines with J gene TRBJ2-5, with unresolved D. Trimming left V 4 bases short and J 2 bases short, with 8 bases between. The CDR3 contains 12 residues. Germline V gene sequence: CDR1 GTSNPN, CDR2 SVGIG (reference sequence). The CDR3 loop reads CAWTWSQETQYF. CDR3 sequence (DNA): TGTGCCTGGACCTGGAGTCAAGAGACCCAGTACTTC.

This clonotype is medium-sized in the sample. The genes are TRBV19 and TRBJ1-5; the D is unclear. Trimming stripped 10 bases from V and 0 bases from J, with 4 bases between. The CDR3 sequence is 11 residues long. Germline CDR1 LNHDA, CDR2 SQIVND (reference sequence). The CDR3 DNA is TGTGCCACTCCTAGCAATCAGCCCCAGCATTTT. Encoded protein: CATPSNQPQHF.